Each of the 7 T cell receptor beta chains below was sequenced from the same sample in a study of CD8+CD57+ T cells in acquired aplastic anemia. It was patients with CD8+CD57+ cell expansion by flow cytometry who were chosen for sequencing. Both TCR beta VDJ combination and CDR3 sequence profiling were carried out. Genomic DNA was the template for this profiling. TCRdb independently ran MiXCR on the reads; one entry per CDR3 protein. The repertoire holds about 260,000 distinct CDR3 sequences, with roughly 82% as singletons. The sequenced material came from sorted CD4+, CD8+, or CD8+CD57+ T cells (not recorded which) from PBMCs. The receptors were gathered from a human donor with aplastic anemia.

This clonotype showed up just once. At one of its ends the junction is not consistent with the germline gene, which may arise from a read error. The chain combines TRBV5-1 with TRBJ2-1, with D possibly being TRBD1 or TRBD2 (5 bases each). CDR1 and CDR2 (germline): SGHRS, YFSETQ. The CDR3 is 14 residues long. CDR3 amino acids: CASSLVGEWNEQFF. CDR3 coding DNA: TGCGCCAGCAGCTTGGTGGGGGAATGGAATGAGCAGTTCTTT. Complete variable domain (other parts from reference TRBV5-1 and TRBJ2-1): KAGVTQTPRYLIKTRGQQVTLSCSPISGHRSVSWYQQTPGQGLQFLFEYFSETQRNKGNFPGRFSGRQFSNSRSEMNVSTLELGDSALYLCASSLVGEWNEQFFGPGTRLTVL.

This clonotype was counted a single time. This chain uses TRBV2 with TRBJ1-1, with D possibly matching TRBD1 (5 bases). The CDR3 extends over 16 amino acids. The germline V gene encodes CDR1 SNHLY and CDR2 FYNNEI. V lost 6 bases and J lost 11, with 28 bases in between. The CDR3 loop is CASRVSGGSADTQAFF. The CDR3, as DNA: TGTGCCAGCAGGGTTAGCGGGGGGTCCGCAGACACGCAGGCTTTCTTT.

This clonotype has only one observation. The chain employs TRBV15 and TRBJ2-4; D is perhaps TRBD2 (6 bases). Germline V lookup: CDR1 LNHNV, CDR2 YYDKDF (reference sequence). This CDR3 is built from 12 residues. V lost 10 bases and J lost 12, with 19 bases in between. CDR3 sequence reads: CASGGGSNHQYF. CDR3 nucleotides: TGTGCCAGCGGAGGAGGGTCGAACCATCAGTACTTC.

The chain uses TRBV19 and TRBJ2-3, with D maybe TRBD2 (6 bases). This CDR3 comprises 16 residues. Germline CDR1 and CDR2: LNHDA and SQIVND (reference sequence). V lost 6 bases and J lost 6, with 22 bases in between. In DNA, the CDR3 is TGTGCCAGTAGCCCCCAGGGCCCGGGGGATGGCGATACGCAGTATTTT. It encodes CASSPQGPGDGDTQYF.

In regard to this clonotype: Being one base from a much bigger clone, this may be a read error. It is unclear where the CDR3 begins or ends on the DNA, so no DNA is shown, and the CDR3 is as TCRdb lists it. The V and J genes are TRBV9 and TRBJ2-1. The CDR3 length equals 15 residues, ends included. From germline, CDR1 is SGDLS and CDR2 YYNGEE. The CDR3 loop is CASSVESDTQYFEFF.

The chain recombines TRBV7-8 with TRBJ2-3; TRBD1 matches 10 bases. The CDR3 is 15 amino acids. The junction had 7 bases not matched to a gene; V was cut back by 3 bases and J by 7 bases. Germline CDR1 SGHVS, CDR2 FQNEAQ. This CDR3 is CASSLTGGAEYTQYF. CDR3 DNA: TGTGCCAGCAGCTTGACAGGGGGCGCCGAATATACGCAGTATTTT.

This chain uses TRBV5-1 with TRBJ2-1; D might be TRBD2 (6 bases). V shed 2 bases and J shed 7 bases, with 13 bases lying between them. Per the germline V gene, CDR1 is SGHRS and CDR2 is YFSETQ. This CDR3 has 14 residues. The CDR3, as DNA: TGCGCCAGCAGCTTAATAGGGAGGCCGAATGAGCAGTTCTTC. Amino acid sequence: CASSLIGRPNEQFF.